Only one count was recorded for the clone carrying this T cell receptor (beta chain). The antigen is unknown. Here immunoSEQ multiplex PCR was the method, and the copy in TCRdb shows in-frame clones only, minus some. The table shows roughly 40,000 clones, with 88% occurring only once. Per germline, CDR1 SGHRS and CDR2 YFSETQ. V lost 7 bases, J lost 3 bases, and 4 bases stayed unmatched. This CDR3 is 13 amino acids long. The record originates from a study of STAT3 mutations in large granular lymphocyte leukemia. Study-wide findings and caveats: Differing intervals and regimens complicate linking therapy response to clone burden. In T-cell large granular lymphocyte leukemia, about half of patients showed multiple immunodominant subclonotypes.

This sequence was found in a human donor with T large granular lymphocyte leukemia. Some clones in this sample may be carry-over from other donors' samples. The material sequenced was PBMCs. The chain links TRBV5-1 to TRBJ1-1; 9 bases align to TRBD1. The chain's CDR3 is CASSGTGHTEAFF. The CDR3 nucleotides are TGCGCCAGCTCCGGGACAGGGCACACTGAAGCTTTCTTT.